What follows are 2 T cell receptor beta chains derived from one specimen sequenced in a study of human T cells and chemical hapten exposure. TCRdb itself ran the RACE reads through MiXCR, one entry per CDR3 protein. The table has 100,000 to 150,000 distinct CDR3 sequences, roughly 14% seen once. The time point here: pre-sensitization, week 0. Specified treatment: therapeutic diphenylcyclopropenone sensitization with weekly scalp DPC. Sequenced here: whole blood, sampled in connection with sensitization to the hapten diphenylcyclopropenone (DPC). The receptor source for this set is a woman under 30 with alopecia areata. Some clones in this sample may be carry-over from other donors' samples.

At least ten counts were recorded for this clonotype. This chain connects TRBV2 to TRBJ2-5, with D perhaps matching TRBD1 or TRBD2 (5 bases each). Trimming shortened V by 3 bases and J by 7 bases, and 18 bases separated the two germline ends. This CDR3 region has 15 residues. Germline values: CDR1 SNHLY, CDR2 FYNNEI. The CDR3 bases are TGTGCCAGCAGTGAGGGGGAAATAGGACCCGGGACCCAGTACTTC. It yields the protein CASSEGEIGPGTQYF.

The genes are TRBV29-1 and TRBJ1-1; D is unresolved. In germline, CDR1 is SQVTM, CDR2 ANQGSEA. V lost 4 bases to trimming and J lost 7 bases, with 7 bases between them. The CDR3 is made up of 10 amino acids. The CDR3 DNA follows: TGCAGCGTTGTAGATTTTGAAGCTTTCTTT. Its protein product is CSVVDFEAFF.